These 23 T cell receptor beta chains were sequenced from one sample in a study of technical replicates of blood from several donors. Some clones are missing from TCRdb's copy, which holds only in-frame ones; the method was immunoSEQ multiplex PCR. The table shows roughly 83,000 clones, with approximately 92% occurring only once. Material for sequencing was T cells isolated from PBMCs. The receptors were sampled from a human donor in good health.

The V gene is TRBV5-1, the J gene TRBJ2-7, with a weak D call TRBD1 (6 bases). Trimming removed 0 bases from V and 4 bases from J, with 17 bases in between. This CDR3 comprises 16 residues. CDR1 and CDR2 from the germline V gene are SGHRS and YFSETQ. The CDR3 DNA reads TGCGCCAGCAGCTTGGGACAGGACCTGGCAAGTTACGAGCAGTACTTC. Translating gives CASSLGQDLASYEQYF. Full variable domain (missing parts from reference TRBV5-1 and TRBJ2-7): KAGVTQTPRYLIKTRGQQVTLSCSPISGHRSVSWYQQTPGQGLQFLFEYFSETQRNKGNFPGRFSGRQFSNSRSEMNVSTLELGDSALYLCASSLGQDLASYEQYFGPGTRLTVT.

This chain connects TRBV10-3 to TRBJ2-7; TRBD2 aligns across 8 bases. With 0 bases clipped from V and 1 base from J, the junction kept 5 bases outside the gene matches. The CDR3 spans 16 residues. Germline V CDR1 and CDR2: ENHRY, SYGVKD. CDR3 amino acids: CAISESASGGSYEQYF. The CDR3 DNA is TGTGCCATCAGTGAGTCAGCCAGCGGGGGATCCTACGAGCAGTACTTC.

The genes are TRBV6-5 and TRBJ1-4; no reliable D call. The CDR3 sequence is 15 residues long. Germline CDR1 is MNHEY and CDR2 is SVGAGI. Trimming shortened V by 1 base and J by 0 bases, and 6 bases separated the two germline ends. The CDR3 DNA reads TGTGCCAGCAGTTACTTGGAGTCAACTAATGAAAAACTGTTTTTT. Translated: CASSYLESTNEKLFF.

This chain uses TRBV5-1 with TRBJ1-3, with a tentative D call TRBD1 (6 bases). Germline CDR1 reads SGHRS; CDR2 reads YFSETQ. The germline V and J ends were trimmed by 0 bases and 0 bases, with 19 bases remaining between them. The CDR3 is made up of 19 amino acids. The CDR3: CASSLEPGHPLTSGNTIYF. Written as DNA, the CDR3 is TGCGCCAGCAGCTTGGAGCCGGGACACCCGCTCACCTCTGGAAACACCATATATTTT.

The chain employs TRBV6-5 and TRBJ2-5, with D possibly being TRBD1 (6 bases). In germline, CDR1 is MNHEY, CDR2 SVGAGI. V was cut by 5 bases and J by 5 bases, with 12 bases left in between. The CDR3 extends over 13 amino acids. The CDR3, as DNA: TGTGCCAGCAGTAAGCAGGGGATTGAGACCCAGTACTTC. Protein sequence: CASSKQGIETQYF.

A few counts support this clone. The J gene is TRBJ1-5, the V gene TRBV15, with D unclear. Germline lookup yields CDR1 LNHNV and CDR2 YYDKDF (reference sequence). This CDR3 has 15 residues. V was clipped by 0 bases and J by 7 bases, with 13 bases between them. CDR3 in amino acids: CATSRDRGSGQPQHF. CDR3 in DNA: TGTGCCACCAGCAGAGATCGAGGGTCGGGGCAGCCCCAGCATTTT.

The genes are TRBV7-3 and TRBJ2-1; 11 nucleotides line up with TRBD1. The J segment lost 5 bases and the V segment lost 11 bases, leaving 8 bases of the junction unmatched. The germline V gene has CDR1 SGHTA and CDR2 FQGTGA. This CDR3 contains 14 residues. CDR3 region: CAGHRDRGDNEQFF. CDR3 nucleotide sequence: TGTGCCGGTCACCGGGACAGGGGGGACAATGAGCAGTTCTTC.

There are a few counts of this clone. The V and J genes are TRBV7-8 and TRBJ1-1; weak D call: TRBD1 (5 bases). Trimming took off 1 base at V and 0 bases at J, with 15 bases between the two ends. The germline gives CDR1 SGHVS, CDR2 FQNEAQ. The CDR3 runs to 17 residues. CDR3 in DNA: TGTGCCAGCAGCTTAGAAGGAGCGGGGCATTTGAACACTGAAGCTTTCTTT. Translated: CASSLEGAGHLNTEAFF. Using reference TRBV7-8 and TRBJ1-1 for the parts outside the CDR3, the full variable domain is GAGVSQSPRYKVAKRGQDVALRCDPISGHVSLFWYQQALGQGPEFLTYFQNEAQLDKSGLPSDRFFAERPEGSVSTLKIQRTQQEDSAVYLCASSLEGAGHLNTEAFFGQGTRLTVV.

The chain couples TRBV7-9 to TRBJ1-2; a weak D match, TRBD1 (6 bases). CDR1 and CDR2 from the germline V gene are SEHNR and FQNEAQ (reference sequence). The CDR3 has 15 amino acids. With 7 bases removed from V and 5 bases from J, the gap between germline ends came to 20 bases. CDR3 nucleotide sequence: TGTGCCAGCAACGTAGGGGGGGGCGCCGGTTATGGCTACACCTTC. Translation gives CASNVGGGAGYGYTF.

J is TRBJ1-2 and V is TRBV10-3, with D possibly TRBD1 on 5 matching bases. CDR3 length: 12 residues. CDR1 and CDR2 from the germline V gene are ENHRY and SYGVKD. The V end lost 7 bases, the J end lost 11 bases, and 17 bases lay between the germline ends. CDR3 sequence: CAITSAPGLYTF. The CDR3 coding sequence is TGTGCCATCACTTCCGCACCGGGACTTTACACCTTC.

CDR3 coding DNA: TGTGCCAGCAGTTCCCCCTCAGACAGGGGCGAAAAACTGTTTTTT. Its translation is CASSSPSDRGEKLFF. The gene calls are TRBV6-5 and TRBJ1-4, with 8 bases fitting TRBD1. Looked up from germline, CDR1 is MNHEY and CDR2 is SVGAGI. Losses at the gene ends were 4 bases for V and 8 bases for J; bases not matched to a gene: 9. This CDR3 region has 15 residues.

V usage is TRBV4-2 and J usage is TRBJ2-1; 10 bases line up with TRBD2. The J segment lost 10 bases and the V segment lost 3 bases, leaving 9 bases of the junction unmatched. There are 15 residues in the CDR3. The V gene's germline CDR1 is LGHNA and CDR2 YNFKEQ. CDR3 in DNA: TGTGCCAGCAGCCAGAGCGAGCTAGCGGGAGACGAGCAGTTCTTC. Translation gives CASSQSELAGDEQFF.

DNA for the CDR3: TGTGCCAGCAGCATCGTCGGGGCCAACGTCCTGACTTTC. Translation gives CASSIVGANVLTF. V gene TRBV5-4 combines with J gene TRBJ2-6; D is unresolved. The CDR3 sequence is 13 residues long. V was trimmed by 4 bases and J by 4 bases, leaving 6 bases between them. CDR1 and CDR2 from the germline V gene are SGHNT and YYREEE (reference sequence).

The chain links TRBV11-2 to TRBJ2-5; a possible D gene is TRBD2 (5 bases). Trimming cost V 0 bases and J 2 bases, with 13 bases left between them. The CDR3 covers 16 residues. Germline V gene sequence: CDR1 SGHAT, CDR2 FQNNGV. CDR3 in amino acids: CASSLDVRGRQETQYF. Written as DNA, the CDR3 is TGTGCCAGCAGCTTAGATGTCCGGGGTCGGCAAGAGACCCAGTACTTC.

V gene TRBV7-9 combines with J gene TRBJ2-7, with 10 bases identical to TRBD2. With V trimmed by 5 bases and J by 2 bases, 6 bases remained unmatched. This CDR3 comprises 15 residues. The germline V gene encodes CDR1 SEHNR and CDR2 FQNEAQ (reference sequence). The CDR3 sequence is CASSPALAGAYEQYF. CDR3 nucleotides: TGTGCCAGCAGCCCAGCTCTAGCGGGGGCCTACGAGCAGTACTTC.

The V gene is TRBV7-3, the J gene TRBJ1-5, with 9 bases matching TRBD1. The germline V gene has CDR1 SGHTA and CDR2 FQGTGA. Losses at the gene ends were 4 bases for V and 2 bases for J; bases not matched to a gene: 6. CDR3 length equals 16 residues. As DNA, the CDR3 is TGTGCCAGCAGCTCCCGGGACAGGGAGGGCAATCAGCCCCAGCATTTT. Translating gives CASSSRDREGNQPQHF.

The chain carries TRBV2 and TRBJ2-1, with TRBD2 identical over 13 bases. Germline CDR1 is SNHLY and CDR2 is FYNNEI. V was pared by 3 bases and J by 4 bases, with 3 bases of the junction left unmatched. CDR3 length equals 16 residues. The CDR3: CASSDGLAGDYNEQFF. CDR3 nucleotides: TGTGCCAGCAGTGATGGACTAGCGGGGGATTACAATGAGCAGTTCTTC. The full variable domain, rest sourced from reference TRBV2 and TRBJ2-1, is EPEVTQTPSHQVTQMGQEVILRCVPISNHLYFYWYRQILGQKVEFLVSFYNNEISEKSEIFDDQFSVERPDGSNFTLKIRSTKLEDSAMYFCASSDGLAGDYNEQFFGPGTRLTVL.

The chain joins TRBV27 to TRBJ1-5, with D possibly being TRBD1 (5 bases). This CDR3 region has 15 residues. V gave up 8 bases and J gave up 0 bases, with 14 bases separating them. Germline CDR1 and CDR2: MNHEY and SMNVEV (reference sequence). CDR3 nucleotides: TGTGCCAGCCGCTGGACAACTAATAGCAATCAGCCCCAGCATTTT. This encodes CASRWTTNSNQPQHF.

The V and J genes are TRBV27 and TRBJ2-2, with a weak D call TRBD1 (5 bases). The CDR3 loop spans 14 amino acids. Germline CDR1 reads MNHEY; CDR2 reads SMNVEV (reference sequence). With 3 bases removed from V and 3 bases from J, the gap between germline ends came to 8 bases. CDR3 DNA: TGTGCCAGCAGTTTTCTCAGGGACACCGGGGAGCTGTTTTTT. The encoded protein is CASSFLRDTGELFF.

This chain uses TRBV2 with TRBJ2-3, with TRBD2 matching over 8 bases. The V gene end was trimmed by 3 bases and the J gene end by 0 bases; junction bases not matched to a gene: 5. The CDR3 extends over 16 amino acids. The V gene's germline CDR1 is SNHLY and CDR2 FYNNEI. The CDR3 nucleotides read TGTGCCAGCAGTGACGAGCGGGGGCCTAGCACAGATACGCAGTATTTT. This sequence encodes CASSDERGPSTDTQYF. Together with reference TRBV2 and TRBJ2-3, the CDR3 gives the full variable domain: EPEVTQTPSHQVTQMGQEVILRCVPISNHLYFYWYRQILGQKVEFLVSFYNNEISEKSEIFDDQFSVERPDGSNFTLKIRSTKLEDSAMYFCASSDERGPSTDTQYFGPGTRLTVL.

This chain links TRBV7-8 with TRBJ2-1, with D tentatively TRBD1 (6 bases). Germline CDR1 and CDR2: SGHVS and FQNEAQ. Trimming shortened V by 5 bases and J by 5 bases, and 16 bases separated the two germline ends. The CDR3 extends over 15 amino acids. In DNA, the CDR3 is TGTGCCAGCAGCAGTCGGACAGCCGCCAACAATGAGCAGTTCTTC. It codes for CASSSRTAANNEQFF.

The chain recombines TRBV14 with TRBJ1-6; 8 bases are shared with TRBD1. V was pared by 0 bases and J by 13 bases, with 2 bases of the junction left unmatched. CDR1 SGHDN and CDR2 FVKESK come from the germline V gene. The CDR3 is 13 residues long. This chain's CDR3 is CASSQEYRGPLHF. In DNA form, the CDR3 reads TGTGCCAGCAGCCAAGAGTACAGGGGGCCCCTCCACTTT.

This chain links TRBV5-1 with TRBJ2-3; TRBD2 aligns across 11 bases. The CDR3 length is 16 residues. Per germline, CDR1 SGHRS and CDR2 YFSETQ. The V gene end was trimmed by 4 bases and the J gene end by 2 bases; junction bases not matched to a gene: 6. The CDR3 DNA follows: TGCGCCAGCAGCCTGCTAGCGGGGGGAAACACAGATACGCAGTATTTT. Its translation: CASSLLAGGNTDTQYF. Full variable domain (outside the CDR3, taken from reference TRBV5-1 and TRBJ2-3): KAGVTQTPRYLIKTRGQQVTLSCSPISGHRSVSWYQQTPGQGLQFLFEYFSETQRNKGNFPGRFSGRQFSNSRSEMNVSTLELGDSALYLCASSLLAGGNTDTQYFGPGTRLTVL.